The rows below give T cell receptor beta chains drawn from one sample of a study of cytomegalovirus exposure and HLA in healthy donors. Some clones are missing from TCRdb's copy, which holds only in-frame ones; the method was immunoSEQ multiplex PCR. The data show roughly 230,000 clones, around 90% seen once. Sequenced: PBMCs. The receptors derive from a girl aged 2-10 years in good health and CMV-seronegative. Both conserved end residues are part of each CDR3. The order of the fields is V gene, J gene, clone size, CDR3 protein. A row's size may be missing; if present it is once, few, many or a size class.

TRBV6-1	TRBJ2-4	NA	CASSSGTGKNIQYF
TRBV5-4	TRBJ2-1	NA	CASSSLAGRYNEQFF
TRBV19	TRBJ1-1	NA	CASSSEGGDRGIGTEAFF
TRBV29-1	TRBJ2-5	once	CSAKGETQYF
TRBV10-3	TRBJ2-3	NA	CAITVGQAGDTQYF
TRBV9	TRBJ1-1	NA	CASSAAGGTEAFF
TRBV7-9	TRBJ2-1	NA	CASSLGAGELNEQFF
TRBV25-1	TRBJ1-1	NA	CASSDIRLDRQEAFF
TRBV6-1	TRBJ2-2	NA	CASSASQLAGNTGELFF
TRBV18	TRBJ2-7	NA	CASSPPAGTYEQYF
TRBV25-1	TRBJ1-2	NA	CASSETAIGYTF